The 24 T cell receptor beta chains below come from one sample, sequenced in a study of blood T cell repertoires in COVID-19. The data were produced by immunoSEQ multiplex PCR, yet TCRdb's version contains in-frame clones alone and is incomplete. The data show 60,000 to 75,000 clones, roughly 84% seen once. The sequencing input was peripheral blood. These TCRs come from a man aged 50-60 years with active COVID-19.

This chain joins TRBV28 and TRBJ1-2, with 7 bases identical to TRBD1. This CDR3 is 14 amino acids long. The V gene's germline CDR1 is MDHEN and CDR2 SYDVKM. The trim removed 4 bases at V and 7 bases at J, leaving 9 bases unmatched. The CDR3 DNA reads as TGTGCCAGCAGTTCCGGAGGGGACAGTCGTGGCTACACCTTC. It is translated as CASSSGGDSRGYTF.

The chain couples TRBV5-6 to TRBJ1-4, with 10 nucleotides matching TRBD1. Germline CDR1 and CDR2: SGHDT and YYEEEE. V dropped 0 bases and J dropped 7; count of bases not matched to a gene: 3. The CDR3 is 15 residues long. CDR3 DNA sequence: TGTGCCAGCAGCTTGGGACAGGGGGCGTTTGAAAAACTGTTTTTT. This codes for CASSLGQGAFEKLFF.

The chain employs TRBV7-9 and TRBJ1-2, with 8 bases fitting TRBD1. Germline values: CDR1 SEHNR, CDR2 FQNEAQ (reference sequence). This CDR3 spans 16 amino acids. The V segment lost 2 bases and the J segment 3 bases; nucleotides outside the gene matches: 8. CDR3 sequence: CASSLNPGQEHYGYTF. CDR3 nucleotides: TGTGCCAGCAGCTTAAACCCGGGACAGGAGCACTATGGCTACACCTTC.

V is TRBV5-1 and J is TRBJ2-5; 13 bases fit TRBD2. The J segment lost 0 bases and the V segment lost 4 bases, leaving 9 bases of the junction unmatched. Germline CDR1 SGHRS, CDR2 YFSETQ. The CDR3 is made up of 18 amino acids. The CDR3 loop reads CASSTGLAGWAYQETQYF. Here the CDR3 DNA reads TGCGCCAGCAGCACGGGACTAGCGGGGTGGGCCTACCAAGAGACCCAGTACTTC.

This chain connects TRBV6-5 to TRBJ2-7; D remains unclear. The germline V gene has CDR1 MNHEY and CDR2 SVGAGI. CDR3 size: 13 residues. Trimming took 0 bases from V and 4 from J, leaving 7 bases between them. The CDR3 loop reads CASSYSPRYEQYF. CDR3 DNA sequence: TGTGCCAGCAGTTACTCTCCCCGGTACGAGCAGTACTTC.

V and J are TRBV28 and TRBJ1-5, with unresolved D. The ends were cut back, 3 bases at V and 2 bases at J, with 5 bases in the middle. Germline V lookup: CDR1 MDHEN, CDR2 SYDVKM. The CDR3 loop spans 13 amino acids. As DNA, the CDR3 is TGTGCCAGCAGTTTGACTCGCAATCAGCCCCAGCATTTT. Amino acids: CASSLTRNQPQHF.

This clone was counted at least ten times. The V call is TRBV6-5, the J call TRBJ1-1, with TRBD1 matching over 9 bases. V shed 6 bases and J 7 bases; nucleotides not matched to a gene: 9. The germline V gene has CDR1 MNHEY and CDR2 SVGAGI. The CDR3 spans 14 residues. CDR3 region: CASSPGDRANEAFF. The CDR3 bases are TGTGCCAGCAGCCCCGGGGACAGGGCCAATGAAGCTTTCTTT.

The CDR3 spells CASSLDRANTEAFF. As DNA, the CDR3 is TGCGCCAGCAGCTTGGACAGGGCGAACACTGAAGCTTTCTTT. The chain employs TRBV5-1 and TRBJ1-1; D perhaps matches TRBD1 (6 bases). This CDR3 has 14 residues. V lost 0 bases to trimming and J lost 1 base, with 7 bases between them. Germline loops: CDR1 SGHRS, CDR2 YFSETQ.

J is TRBJ1-4 and V is TRBV21-1. TRBV21-1 is termed a pseudogene. The CDR3 spans 16 residues. CDR3 protein: CASSNSGGQGREKLFF. As DNA, the CDR3 is TGTGCCAGCAGCAATTCGGGGGGTCAGGGTAGGGAAAAACTGTTTTTT.

The chain recombines TRBV19 with TRBJ2-3, with 11 bases fitting TRBD1. V trimming: 9 bases; J trimming: 5 bases; junction bases outside the gene matches: 7. The germline gives CDR1 LNHDA, CDR2 SQIVND (reference sequence). This CDR3 has 14 amino acids. The CDR3 protein is CASRDRGKGDTQYF. CDR3 bases: TGTGCCAGCCGGGACAGGGGGAAGGGAGATACGCAGTATTTT. Complete variable domain (other parts from reference TRBV19 and TRBJ2-3): DGGITQSPKYLFRKEGQNVTLSCEQNLNHDAMYWYRQDPGQGLRLIYYSQIVNDFQKGDIAEGYSVSREKKESFPLTVTSAQKNPTAFYLCASRDRGKGDTQYFGPGTRLTVL.

This CDR3 reads CASSQYGYTF. CDR3 nucleotides: TGTGCCAGCAGTCAGTATGGCTACACCTTC. V usage is TRBV6-5 and J usage is TRBJ1-2; D is unresolved. The germline V gene encodes CDR1 MNHEY and CDR2 SVGAGI. The V and J ends lost 5 bases and 5 bases respectively, with 3 bases between them. The CDR3 sequence is 10 residues long.

J is TRBJ2-1 and V is TRBV5-1, with D perhaps TRBD1 (7 bases). The CDR3 runs 15 residues. Germline lookup yields CDR1 SGHRS and CDR2 YFSETQ. The ends were cut back, 4 bases at V and 5 bases at J, with 16 bases in the middle. CDR3 in amino acids: CASSPPQGGHNEQFF. The CDR3 nucleotides read TGCGCCAGCAGCCCACCGCAGGGGGGCCACAATGAGCAGTTCTTC.

By frequency in the sample, this clone is medium-sized. This chain uses TRBV7-6 with TRBJ2-7; D not certain. V shed 1 base and J shed 4 bases, with 8 bases lying between them. The CDR3 extends over 13 amino acids. Germline assignment: CDR1 SGHVS and CDR2 FNYEAQ. Here the CDR3 DNA reads TGTGCCAGCAGCTTAGAGGTCGGGTACGAGCAGTACTTC. Residues: CASSLEVGYEQYF.

This clone was found once. This chain joins TRBV6-6 and TRBJ1-1, with TRBD1 as a possible D gene (6 bases). Germline V gene data show CDR1 as MNHNY and CDR2 as SVGAGI (reference sequence). This CDR3 has 13 amino acids. Trimming took 6 bases from V and 5 from J, leaving 13 bases between them. The chain's CDR3 is CASRLTGRTEAFF. CDR3 DNA sequence: TGTGCCAGCAGGTTAACAGGGCGAACTGAAGCTTTCTTT.

V gene TRBV28 combines with J gene TRBJ1-5; 8 bases match TRBD1. CDR3 length: 15 amino acids. The germline CDR1 and CDR2 sequences are MDHEN and SYDVKM. V shed 1 base, J shed 7 bases, and the junction held 6 bases outside the gene matches. The CDR3 reads CASSLFKQGAQPQHF. The DNA for the CDR3 is TGTGCCAGCAGTTTATTTAAGCAGGGGGCACAGCCCCAGCATTTT.

V is TRBV4-3 and J is TRBJ2-5; 7 nucleotides line up with TRBD2. The V and J ends lost 0 bases and 10 bases, in that order; junction bases with no gene match: 11. Germline V lookup: CDR1 LGHNA, CDR2 YSLEER. This CDR3 region has 15 residues. This CDR3 is CASSQDVVSGAIQYF. In nucleotides, the CDR3 is TGCGCCAGCAGCCAAGATGTGGTCAGCGGGGCTATCCAGTACTTC.

This chain connects TRBV5-1 to TRBJ2-5, with TRBD2 matching 12 bases. Germline V CDR1 and CDR2: SGHRS, YFSETQ. The CDR3 length is 16 residues. Trimming removed 4 bases from V and 5 bases from J; junction bases left unmatched: 9. Written as DNA, the CDR3 is TGCGCCAGCAGCGGGGGACTAGCGGGTGCGGGGGAGACCCAGTACTTC. It translates to CASSGGLAGAGETQYF.

This chain connects TRBV7-2 to TRBJ2-7, with a tentative D call TRBD1 (6 bases). V lost 2 bases and J 3 bases, leaving 17 bases between the germline ends. Germline CDR1 SGHTA, CDR2 FQGNSA. The length of the CDR3 is 16 residues. CDR3 bases: TGTGCCAGCAGCTTAAGCAGGGGCGCCCTCTTCTACGAGCAGTACTTC. This translates into CASSLSRGALFYEQYF.

CDR3 loop: CAWTRHSYEKLFF. In DNA, the CDR3 is TGTGCCTGGACACGCCACAGTTATGAAAAACTGTTTTTT. This chain connects TRBV30 to TRBJ1-4; no definite D call. The CDR3 extends over 13 amino acids. Germline loops: CDR1 GTSNPN, CDR2 SVGIG (reference sequence). V lost 4 bases and J lost 6, with 12 bases in between.

The count of this clone is one. This chain uses TRBV18 with TRBJ1-2, with D perhaps TRBD1 (5 bases). Germline CDR1 and CDR2: KGHSH and LQKENI. The CDR3 totals 15 residues. Trimming stripped 2 bases from V and 3 bases from J, with 13 bases between. CDR3 nucleotide sequence: TGTGCCAGCTCACCAAGCGGGGCGGACGACTATGGCTACACCTTC. Amino acids: CASSPSGADDYGYTF.

This chain uses TRBV27 with TRBJ2-7; TRBD1 agrees at 7 bases. The CDR3 is 13 amino acids. J gave up 10 bases and V 2 bases, and 8 bases lay outside the gene matches. The germline CDR1 and CDR2 sequences are MNHEY and SMNVEV (reference sequence). The CDR3 DNA reads as TGTGCCAGCAGTTTAAGGGACAGTCAGAGACAGTACTTC. Translated, it gives CASSLRDSQRQYF.

The chain links TRBV7-2 to TRBJ1-2; perhaps TRBD1 as D (5 bases). CDR1 and CDR2 (germline): SGHTA, FQGNSA. V lost 4 bases to trimming and J lost 7 bases, with 13 bases between them. The CDR3 is 13 residues long. The CDR3 spells CASSSQGGAGYTF. The CDR3 DNA sequence: TGTGCCAGCAGCTCGCAGGGTGGGGCTGGCTACACCTTC.

This chain joins TRBV5-6 and TRBJ2-3, with 9 positions matching TRBD1. The CDR3 is 15 amino acids. V was clipped by 4 bases and J by 4 bases; unmatched bases: 7. CDR1 and CDR2 (germline): SGHDT, YYEEEE. The CDR3 region is CASSPQGAGADTQYF. For the CDR3, the DNA is TGTGCCAGCAGCCCACAGGGGGCTGGCGCAGATACGCAGTATTTT.

This chain links TRBV4-2 with TRBJ1-2; 8 nucleotides line up with TRBD1. The CDR3 contains 14 residues. V shed 0 bases and J 12 bases; nucleotides not matched to a gene: 9. CDR1 is LGHNA, CDR2 YNFKEQ, per germline. The CDR3 DNA is TGTGCCAGCAGCCAAGATTTAGAGTCACAGGGGGACACCTTC. The encoded protein is CASSQDLESQGDTF.